The 5 T cell receptor beta chains in this list originate from one sample, sequenced in a study of shared clonotypes between healthy human individuals. Produced via immunoSEQ multiplex PCR; TCRdb's table is partial and in-frame only. The data hold roughly 2 million clones, with 90% to 96% observed a single time. Source material: naive CD4+ T cells sorted from blood. The subset was: CD45RA+ positively selected. The receptors originated from a young man in good health.

J is TRBJ1-2 and V is TRBV7-2; D unclear. Germline CDR1 is SGHTA and CDR2 is FQGNSA. This CDR3 contains 13 residues. Trimming took 5 bases from V and 4 from J, leaving 11 bases between them. The CDR3: CASSIGASYGYTF. CDR3 nucleotide sequence: TGTGCCAGCAGCATAGGAGCGTCCTATGGCTACACCTTC. The variable domain in full, completed from reference TRBV7-2 and TRBJ1-2, reads GAGVSQSPSNKVTEKGKDVELRCDPISGHTALYWYRQSLGQGLEFLIYFQGNSAPDKSGLPSDRFSAERTGGSVSTLTIQRTQQEDSAVYLCASSIGASYGYTFGSGTRLTVV.

V is TRBV18 and J is TRBJ2-3; D may be TRBD1 (5 bases). The CDR3 extends over 14 amino acids. V lost 2 bases, J lost 6 bases, and 12 bases lay in between. Germline V gene sequence: CDR1 KGHSH, CDR2 LQKENI. CDR3 loop: CASSPLWGSDTQYF. The CDR3 coding sequence is TGTGCCAGCTCACCATTGTGGGGCTCGGATACGCAGTATTTT.

This rearrangement joins TRBV7-2 to TRBJ2-5; possibly TRBD2 for D (5 bases). This CDR3 is built from 15 residues. The V end lost 1 base, the J end lost 7 bases, and 16 bases lay between the germline ends. Looked up from germline, CDR1 is SGHTA and CDR2 is FQGNSA. This CDR3 reads CASSLGGSGSRTQYF. Here the CDR3 DNA reads TGTGCCAGCAGCTTAGGAGGATCGGGGTCCAGGACCCAGTACTTC.

The chain links TRBV9 to TRBJ2-1; TRBD2 matches 13 bases. The junction had 7 bases not matched to a gene; V was cut back by 4 bases and J by 9 bases. There are 15 residues in the CDR3. CDR1 SGDLS and CDR2 YYNGEE come from the germline V gene. In DNA, the CDR3 is TGTGCCAGCAGCATAACTAGCGGGGGGGTCTTTGAGCAGTTCTTC. Amino acid sequence: CASSITSGGVFEQFF.

DNA for the CDR3: TGTGCCAGTCTTCCCTCGGGAGGTTTTAATGAAAAACTGTTTTTT. Translation gives CASLPSGGFNEKLFF. This chain connects TRBV19 to TRBJ1-4, with D uncertain. Trimming removed 8 bases at V and 4 bases at J, with 17 bases between. Per germline, CDR1 LNHDA and CDR2 SQIVND (reference sequence). This CDR3 has 15 residues. Using reference TRBV19 and TRBJ1-4 for the parts outside the CDR3, the full variable domain is DGGITQSPKYLFRKEGQNVTLSCEQNLNHDAMYWYRQDPGQGLRLIYYSQIVNDFQKGDIAEGYSVSREKKESFPLTVTSAQKNPTAFYLCASLPSGGFNEKLFFGSGTQLSVL.